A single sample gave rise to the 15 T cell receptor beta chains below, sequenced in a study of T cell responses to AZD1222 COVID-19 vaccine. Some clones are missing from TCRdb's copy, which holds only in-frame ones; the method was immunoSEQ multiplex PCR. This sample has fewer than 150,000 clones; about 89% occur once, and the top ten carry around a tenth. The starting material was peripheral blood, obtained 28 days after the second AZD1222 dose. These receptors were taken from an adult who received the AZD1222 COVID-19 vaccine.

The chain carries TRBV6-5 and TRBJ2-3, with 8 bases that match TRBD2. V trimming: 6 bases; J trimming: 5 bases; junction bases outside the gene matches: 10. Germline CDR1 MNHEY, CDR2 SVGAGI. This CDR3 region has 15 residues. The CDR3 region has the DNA TGTGCCAGCAGCGTGCGGGGGGCGGTTGGAGATACGCAGTATTTT. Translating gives CASSVRGAVGDTQYF.

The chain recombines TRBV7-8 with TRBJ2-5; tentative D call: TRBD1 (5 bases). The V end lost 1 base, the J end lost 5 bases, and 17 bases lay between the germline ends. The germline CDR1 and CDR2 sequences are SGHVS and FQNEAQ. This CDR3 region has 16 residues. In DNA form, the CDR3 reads TGTGCCAGCAGCTTAGTTTCAGGGCAACCCGGTGAGACCCAGTACTTC. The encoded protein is CASSLVSGQPGETQYF.

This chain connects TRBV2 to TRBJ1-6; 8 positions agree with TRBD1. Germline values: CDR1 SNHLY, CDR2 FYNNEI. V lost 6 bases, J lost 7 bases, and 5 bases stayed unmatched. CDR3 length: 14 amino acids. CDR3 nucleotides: TGTGCCAGCAGGCAACAGGGGGGAAATTCACCCCTCCACTTT. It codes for CASRQQGGNSPLHF.

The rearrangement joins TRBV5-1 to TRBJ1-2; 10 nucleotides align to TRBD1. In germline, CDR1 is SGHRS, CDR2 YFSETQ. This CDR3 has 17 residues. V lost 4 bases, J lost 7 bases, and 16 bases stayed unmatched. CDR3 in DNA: TGCGCCAGCAGCCACCAACCAGGGACAGGGGTTGTCGGTGGCTACACCTTC. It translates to CASSHQPGTGVVGGYTF.

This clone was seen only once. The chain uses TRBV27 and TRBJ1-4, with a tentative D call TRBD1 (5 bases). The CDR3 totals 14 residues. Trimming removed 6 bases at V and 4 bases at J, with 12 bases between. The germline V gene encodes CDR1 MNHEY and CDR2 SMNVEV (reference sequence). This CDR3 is CASSGDDYNEKLFF. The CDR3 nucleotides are TGTGCCAGCAGCGGGGACGACTATAATGAAAAACTGTTTTTT.

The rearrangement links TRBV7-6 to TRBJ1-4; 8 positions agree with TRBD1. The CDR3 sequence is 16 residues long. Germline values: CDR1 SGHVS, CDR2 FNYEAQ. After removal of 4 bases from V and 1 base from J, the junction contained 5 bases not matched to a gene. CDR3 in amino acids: CASSSGTGLTNEKLFF. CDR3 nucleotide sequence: TGTGCCAGCAGCTCCGGGACAGGCCTAACTAATGAAAAACTGTTTTTT.

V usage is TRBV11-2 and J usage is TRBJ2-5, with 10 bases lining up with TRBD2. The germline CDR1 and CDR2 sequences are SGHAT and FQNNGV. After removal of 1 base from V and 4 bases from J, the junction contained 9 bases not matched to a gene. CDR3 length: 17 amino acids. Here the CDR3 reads CASSLGTSGGAGETQYF. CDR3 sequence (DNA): TGTGCCAGCAGCTTAGGAACGAGCGGGGGGGCGGGAGAGACCCAGTACTTC. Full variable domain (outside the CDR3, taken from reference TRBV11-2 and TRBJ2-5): EAGVAQSPRYKIIEKRQSVAFWCNPISGHATLYWYQQILGQGPKLLIQFQNNGVVDDSQLPKDRFSAERLKGVDSTLKIQPAKLEDSAVYLCASSLGTSGGAGETQYFGPGTRLLVL.

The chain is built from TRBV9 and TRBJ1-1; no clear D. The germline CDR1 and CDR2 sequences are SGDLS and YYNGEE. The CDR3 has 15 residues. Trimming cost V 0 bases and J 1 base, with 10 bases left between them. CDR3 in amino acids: CASSVDGGGNTEAFF. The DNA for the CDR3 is TGTGCCAGCAGCGTAGACGGTGGCGGGAACACTGAAGCTTTCTTT.

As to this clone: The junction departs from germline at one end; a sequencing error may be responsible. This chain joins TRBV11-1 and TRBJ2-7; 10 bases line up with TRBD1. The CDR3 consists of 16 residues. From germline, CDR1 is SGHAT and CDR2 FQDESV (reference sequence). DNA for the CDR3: TGTGCCAGCAGCCTAGCTGGACAGGGGGGGTCCTACGAGCAGTACTTC. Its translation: CASSLAGQGGSYEQYF. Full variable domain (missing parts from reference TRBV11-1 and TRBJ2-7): EAEVAQSPRYKITEKSQAVAFWCDPISGHATLYWYRQILGQGPELLVQFQDESVVDDSQLPKDRFSAERLKGVDSTLKIQPAELGDSAMYLCASSLAGQGGSYEQYFGPGTRLTVT.

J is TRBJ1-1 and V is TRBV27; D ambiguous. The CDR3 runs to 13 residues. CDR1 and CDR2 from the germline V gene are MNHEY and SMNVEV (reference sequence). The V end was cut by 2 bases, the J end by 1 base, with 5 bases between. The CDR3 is CASSLPGNTEAFF. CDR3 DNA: TGTGCCAGCAGTTTACCCGGGAACACTGAAGCTTTCTTT.

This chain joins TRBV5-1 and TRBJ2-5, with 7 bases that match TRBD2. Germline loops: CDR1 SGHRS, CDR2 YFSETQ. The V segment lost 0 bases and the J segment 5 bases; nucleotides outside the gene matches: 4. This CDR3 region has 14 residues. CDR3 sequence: CASSLGEGLETQYF. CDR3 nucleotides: TGCGCCAGCAGCTTGGGGGAGGGACTGGAGACCCAGTACTTC.

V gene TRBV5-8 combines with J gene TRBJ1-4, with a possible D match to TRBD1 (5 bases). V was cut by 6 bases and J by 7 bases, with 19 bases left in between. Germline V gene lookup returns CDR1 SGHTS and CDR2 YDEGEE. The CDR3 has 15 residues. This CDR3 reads CASTRNQGWGEKLFF. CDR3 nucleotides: TGTGCCAGCACCCGTAATCAGGGTTGGGGTGAAAAACTGTTTTTT.

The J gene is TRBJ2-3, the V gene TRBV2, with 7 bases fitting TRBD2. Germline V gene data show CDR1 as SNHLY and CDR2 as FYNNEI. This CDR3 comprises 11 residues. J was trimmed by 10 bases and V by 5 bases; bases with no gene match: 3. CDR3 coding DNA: TGTGCCAGCAGTCCCCGGGAGGCGCAGTATTTT. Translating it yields CASSPREAQYF. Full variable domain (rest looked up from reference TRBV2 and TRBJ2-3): EPEVTQTPSHQVTQMGQEVILRCVPISNHLYFYWYRQILGQKVEFLVSFYNNEISEKSEIFDDQFSVERPDGSNFTLKIRSTKLEDSAMYFCASSPREAQYFGPGTRLTVL.

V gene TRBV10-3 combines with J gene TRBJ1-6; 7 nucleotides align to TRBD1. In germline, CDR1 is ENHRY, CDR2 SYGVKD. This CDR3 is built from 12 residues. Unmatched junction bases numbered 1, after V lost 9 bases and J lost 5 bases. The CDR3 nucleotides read TGTGCCATTGGACAGGATAATTCACCCCTCCACTTT. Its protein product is CAIGQDNSPLHF.

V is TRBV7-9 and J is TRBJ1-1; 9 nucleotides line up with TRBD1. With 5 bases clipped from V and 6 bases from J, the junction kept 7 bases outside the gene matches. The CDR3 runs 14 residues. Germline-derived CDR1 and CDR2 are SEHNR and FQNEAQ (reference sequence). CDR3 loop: CASSTRTGESEAFF. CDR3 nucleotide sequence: TGTGCCAGCAGCACCAGGACAGGGGAGTCTGAAGCTTTCTTT.